This T cell receptor beta chain was captured by sequencing in a study of beta chain features in type 1 diabetes. Study in general: Regarding age, gender and cell yields, patients proved similar to healthy donors.

The entirety of the isolated RNA underwent reverse transcription, so expressed TCRB transcripts were sequenced. Clones were read by immunoSEQ multiplex PCR, and TCRdb kept only the in-frame ones, dropping some. The repertoire consists of about half a million clones, with more than 9.5% occurring once and the leading ten covering 0.045% to 0.05%. A CD45RO/CCR7/CD25/CD127/CD95/CD27 panel sorted naive, central memory, regulatory and stem cell-like memory CD4+ cells. Purities over 98% were achieved in all sorted populations. This TCR came from a woman under 30 in good health. Input material: naive CD4+ T cells from blood.

The CDR3 spells CASSLEGRTGDQPQHF. In nucleotides, the CDR3 is TGTGCCAGCAGCTTAGAGGGCAGGACGGGGGATCAGCCCCAGCATTTT. V gene TRBV7-8 combines with J gene TRBJ1-5, with D possibly matching TRBD1 (5 bases). This CDR3 has 16 residues. CDR1 and CDR2 from the germline V gene are SGHVS and FQNEAQ. V was shortened by 1 base and J by 5 bases, with 15 bases between the two germline ends. Based on the CDR3 plus reference TRBV7-8 and TRBJ1-5, the full variable domain is GAGVSQSPRYKVAKRGQDVALRCDPISGHVSLFWYQQALGQGPEFLTYFQNEAQLDKSGLPSDRFFAERPEGSVSTLKIQRTQQEDSAVYLCASSLEGRTGDQPQHFGDGTRLSIL.